Reported below is one T cell receptor beta chain. Antigen: not known. V lost 4 bases, J lost 2 bases, and 1 base stayed unmatched. There are 13 residues in the CDR3. From germline, CDR1 is MNHNS and CDR2 SASEGT. The data were obtained in a study of radiation and T cells in renal cell carcinoma. General study results and limits: Baseline intratumoral clonotype presence is unknown without pretreatment biopsies.

Profiled with immunoSEQ multiplex PCR; TCRdb holds only in-frame clones, not every one. The sample carries more than 120,000 clones, about 88% recorded once. Indicated time point: blood 4 weeks post-SBRT, at nephrectomy. The treatment is: 15 Gy SBRT to primary tumor, nephrectomy 4 weeks later. Nephrectomy followed 15 Gy stereotactic body radiation by 4 weeks. This sample comprised blood, obtained from a patient whose treatment included radiotherapy and nephrectomy. The sequence came from a woman aged 50 to 60 with renal cell carcinoma. V usage is TRBV6-1 and J usage is TRBJ2-7; 8 positions agree with TRBD1. The CDR3 DNA follows: TGTGCCAGCAGTGGACAGGGGCCCTACGAGCAGTACTTC. Translated: CASSGQGPYEQYF.